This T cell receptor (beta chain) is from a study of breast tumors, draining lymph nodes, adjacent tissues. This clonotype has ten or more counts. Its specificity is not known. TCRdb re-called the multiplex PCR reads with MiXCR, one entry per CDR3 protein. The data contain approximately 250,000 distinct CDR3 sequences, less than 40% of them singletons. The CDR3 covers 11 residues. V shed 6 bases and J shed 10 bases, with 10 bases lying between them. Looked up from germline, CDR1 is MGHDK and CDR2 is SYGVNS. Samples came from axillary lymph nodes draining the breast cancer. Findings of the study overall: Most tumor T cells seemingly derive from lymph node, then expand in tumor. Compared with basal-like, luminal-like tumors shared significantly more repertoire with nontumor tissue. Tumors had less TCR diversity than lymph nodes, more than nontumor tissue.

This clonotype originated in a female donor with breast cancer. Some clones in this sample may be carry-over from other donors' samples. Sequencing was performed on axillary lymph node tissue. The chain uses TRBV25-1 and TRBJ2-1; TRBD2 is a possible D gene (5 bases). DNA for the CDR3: TGTGCCAGCAGCCTAGGCGGGGAGCAGTTCTTC. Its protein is CASSLGGEQFF.